This T cell receptor (beta chain) derives from a study of regulatory T cells in long-lasting Graves disease. The overall study: A definition of persistent Graves' disease required over 5 years of antithyroid drugs plus positive TSH receptor antibodies.

A remark on this clonotype: Its target is unknown.

Time point here: persistent/refractory GD, antithyroid drugs over 5 years with positive TRAb. Construction of the TCR library relied on RNA isolated from PBMCs. Xi'an, China, was home to the endocrinology department that provided patients. With iRepertoire HTBI primers and Arm-PCR of CDR3 regions, TCR beta libraries were built. TCRdb used MiXCR to reprocess the multiplex PCR reads, holding one entry per CDR3 protein. This sample carries about 660,000 distinct CDR3 sequences, about 32% of them seen once, and the ten largest clones take around 42%. The CDR3 covers 14 residues. In germline, CDR1 is MNHEY, CDR2 SVGEGT. The V end lost 2 bases, the J end lost 7 bases, and 14 bases lay between the germline ends. Overall study findings and caveats: Persistent disease was associated with favored TRBV28 usage and with favored use of TRBJ1-2 and TRBJ2-5. Persistent Graves' cases showed lower TCR diversity than newly diagnosed cases.

This receptor was identified in a female donor with Graves disease. The V gene is TRBV6-2 or TRBV6-3, the J gene TRBJ1-2; D remains ambiguous. Material: peripheral blood mononuclear cells (PBMCs), obtained when the disease was refractory, from a patient treated with antithyroid drugs. The CDR3 spells CASSYDRAAFGYTF. CDR3 nucleotides: TGTGCCAGCAGTTACGACCGGGCCGCTTTTGGCTACACCTTC.